Listed below are T cell receptor beta chains from one sample, sequenced in a study of blood T cell repertoires in COVID-19. Here immunoSEQ multiplex PCR was the method, and the copy in TCRdb shows in-frame clones only, minus some. The sample holds nearly 250,000 clones, 75% to 85% seen once. The sample was PBMCs or T cells enriched from blood (not recorded which). All receptors derive from a woman in her forties or fifties with acute COVID-19. Both conserved end residues are part of each CDR3. The D gene is left open where the match is weak. Expanded clones get a size class; other rows say once, few or many, or leave the size out.

d_gene: TRBD2
abundance: .
v_gene: TRBV18
j_gene: TRBJ2-3
CDR3nt: TGTGCCAGCTCAACCTCCTTACTAGCGGGGACAGATACGCAGTATTTT
CDR3aa: CASSTSLLAGTDTQYF

d_gene: TRBD2
abundance: .
v_gene: TRBV6-1
j_gene: TRBJ2-2
CDR3nt: TGTGCCAGCAGTGCCACTAGCGGGGGGGTCTCCGGGGAGCTGTTTTTT
CDR3aa: CASSATSGGVSGELFF

d_gene: TRBD1
abundance: once
v_gene: TRBV18
j_gene: TRBJ1-1
CDR3nt: TGTGCCAGCTTACAGGGGGTGATCACTGAAGCTTTCTTT
CDR3aa: CASLQGVITEAFF

d_gene: .
abundance: .
v_gene: TRBV10-3
j_gene: TRBJ2-2
CDR3nt: TGTGCCATAGAGGGGGACACCGGGGAGCTGTTTTTT
CDR3aa: CAIEGDTGELFF

d_gene: TRBD1
abundance: .
v_gene: TRBV18
j_gene: TRBJ2-7
CDR3nt: TGTGCCAGCTCACCTACCGGGACAGGGTCCTCCTACGAGCAGTACTTC
CDR3aa: CASSPTGTGSSYEQYF

d_gene: TRBD2
abundance: .
v_gene: TRBV27
j_gene: TRBJ2-1
CDR3nt: TGTGCCAGCAGTTTATCAGCGGGGGGGCCCAGTGAGCAGTTCTTC
CDR3aa: CASSLSAGGPSEQFF

d_gene: TRBD1
abundance: .
v_gene: TRBV6-5
j_gene: TRBJ1-2
CDR3nt: TGTGCCAGCAGTTTAGATAGCCGGGACAGGGGTTATGGCTACACCTTC
CDR3aa: CASSLDSRDRGYGYTF

d_gene: TRBD2
abundance: .
v_gene: TRBV6-2/TRBV6-3
j_gene: TRBJ2-1
CDR3nt: TGTGCCAGCAGTTACCCTAGCGGGGGGCCTAATGAGCAGTTCTTC
CDR3aa: CASSYPSGGPNEQFF

d_gene: TRBD1
abundance: .
v_gene: TRBV14
j_gene: TRBJ2-5
CDR3nt: TGTGCCAGCAGCCAAGGAACAGGGGGCGGTGAGACCCAGTACTTC
CDR3aa: CASSQGTGGGETQYF

d_gene: TRBD1
abundance: .
v_gene: TRBV19
j_gene: TRBJ1-6
CDR3nt: TGTGCCAGTAGCAGCCAGGGGACAGGGGAATCACCCCTCCACTTT
CDR3aa: CASSSQGTGESPLHF

d_gene: .
abundance: .
v_gene: TRBV11-3
j_gene: TRBJ2-2
CDR3nt: TGTGCCAGCAGCTTAGTATCCGGCGGGGAGCTGTTTTTT
CDR3aa: CASSLVSGGELFF

d_gene: TRBD2
abundance: .
v_gene: TRBV6-2/TRBV6-3
j_gene: TRBJ2-5
CDR3nt: TGTGCCAGCAGTTATCTAGGACTAGCGGGGGGACCCTCGACTGGGACCCAGTACTTC
CDR3aa: CASSYLGLAGGPSTGTQYF

d_gene: TRBD1
abundance: .
v_gene: TRBV7-8
j_gene: TRBJ1-2
CDR3nt: TGTGCCAGCAGCCCCGACAGGGTACCCCATGGCTACACCTTC
CDR3aa: CASSPDRVPHGYTF

d_gene: .
abundance: .
v_gene: TRBV2
j_gene: TRBJ1-1
CDR3nt: TGTGCCAGCAGTACACAAGAGAACACTGAAGCTTTCTTT
CDR3aa: CASSTQENTEAFF

d_gene: TRBD1
abundance: .
v_gene: TRBV5-8
j_gene: TRBJ1-5
CDR3nt: TGTGCCAGCAGCTTGCAGGGGGCATCTGGGCAGCCCCAGCATTTT
CDR3aa: CASSLQGASGQPQHF

d_gene: TRBD1
abundance: .
v_gene: TRBV5-4
j_gene: TRBJ2-7
CDR3nt: TGTGCCAGCAGCTTGGATGGGACAGTCTGTTTCTACGAGCAGTACTTC
CDR3aa: CASSLDGTVCFYEQYF

d_gene: .
abundance: .
v_gene: TRBV9
j_gene: TRBJ2-7
CDR3nt: TGTGCCAGCAGCGCCGACGGGGATCCCTCCTACGAGCAGTACTTC
CDR3aa: CASSADGDPSYEQYF

d_gene: .
abundance: few
v_gene: TRBV18
j_gene: TRBJ2-2
CDR3nt: TGTGCCAGCTCGGCGGGACAGATGGACACCGGGGAGCTGTTTTTT
CDR3aa: CASSAGQMDTGELFF

d_gene: .
abundance: .
v_gene: TRBV9
j_gene: TRBJ1-2
CDR3nt: TGTGCCAGCAGCGTAGAAGGGGTTGGTGGCTACACCTTC
CDR3aa: CASSVEGVGGYTF

d_gene: .
abundance: .
v_gene: TRBV10-3
j_gene: TRBJ1-2
CDR3nt: TGTGCCATCAGTGAGTCGAACAGGGCAGGTGGCTACACCTTC
CDR3aa: CAISESNRAGGYTF

d_gene: .
abundance: few
v_gene: TRBV6-5
j_gene: TRBJ2-2
CDR3nt: TGTGCCAGCAGTTACTCCGAGGGTGCCGGGGAGCTGTTTTTT
CDR3aa: CASSYSEGAGELFF

d_gene: .
abundance: once
v_gene: TRBV11-2
j_gene: TRBJ1-1
CDR3nt: TGTGCCAGCTTGGAGTTTACGGACACTGAAGCTTTCTTT
CDR3aa: CASLEFTDTEAFF

d_gene: .
abundance: .
v_gene: TRBV7-2
j_gene: TRBJ1-2
CDR3nt: TGTGCCAGCAGCTCTAGAAGAGATAGAAACGATGGCTACACCTTC
CDR3aa: CASSSRRDRNDGYTF

d_gene: .
abundance: .
v_gene: TRBV11-2
j_gene: TRBJ1-1
CDR3nt: TGTGCCAGCAGCCGCTCCCCTGGGAGACCCACTGAAGCTTTCTTT
CDR3aa: CASSRSPGRPTEAFF

d_gene: .
abundance: few
v_gene: TRBV30
j_gene: TRBJ1-5
CDR3nt: TGTGCCTGGAGTGCACAGTCCTCTTACAATCAGCCCCAGCATTTT
CDR3aa: CAWSAQSSYNQPQHF

d_gene: .
abundance: .
v_gene: TRBV7-8
j_gene: TRBJ1-4
CDR3nt: TGTGCCAGCAGCCTTTCCTCCTCCCCCACGCGGATGGGTGTTAATGAAAAACTGTTTTTT
CDR3aa: CASSLSSSPTRMGVNEKLFF

d_gene: TRBD1
abundance: .
v_gene: TRBV18
j_gene: TRBJ1-1
CDR3nt: TGTACCAGCTCACGCGGGGGACAGGGGTCAGACACTGAAGCTTTCTTT
CDR3aa: CTSSRGGQGSDTEAFF

d_gene: .
abundance: .
v_gene: TRBV15
j_gene: TRBJ1-1
CDR3nt: TGTGCCACCAGCAGGGCACTGAACACTGAAGCTTTCTTT
CDR3aa: CATSRALNTEAFF

d_gene: TRBD1
abundance: .
v_gene: TRBV3-1/TRBV3-2
j_gene: TRBJ1-6
CDR3nt: TGTGCCAGCAGCCCCGGACAGGGTAGGTCACCCCTCCACTTT
CDR3aa: CASSPGQGRSPLHF

d_gene: .
abundance: .
v_gene: TRBV10-3
j_gene: TRBJ1-2
CDR3nt: TGTGCCATCAGTGAAGGGTCAGGGGCCCTCCAAGGCTACACCTTC
CDR3aa: CAISEGSGALQGYTF

d_gene: TRBD2
abundance: .
v_gene: TRBV7-2
j_gene: TRBJ2-5
CDR3nt: TGTGCCAGCAGCCCGCTAGCGGGGGGGGTAGAGACCCAGTACTTC
CDR3aa: CASSPLAGGVETQYF

d_gene: .
abundance: .
v_gene: TRBV7-2
j_gene: TRBJ2-7
CDR3nt: TGTGCCAGCAGTCAGGGACAATTCTCCTACGAGCAGTACTTC
CDR3aa: CASSQGQFSYEQYF

d_gene: .
abundance: .
v_gene: TRBV19
j_gene: TRBJ1-2
CDR3nt: TGTGCCAGTAGTATCGGGGGTAACTATGGCTACACCTTC
CDR3aa: CASSIGGNYGYTF

d_gene: .
abundance: .
v_gene: TRBV7-2
j_gene: TRBJ2-5
CDR3nt: TGTGCCAGCAGCCCCACAAGAAAAGAGACCCAGTACTTC
CDR3aa: CASSPTRKETQYF

d_gene: .
abundance: .
v_gene: TRBV30
j_gene: TRBJ2-7
CDR3nt: TGTGCCTGGAGTCGAGGACAGATGTTCTACGAGCAGTACTTC
CDR3aa: CAWSRGQMFYEQYF

d_gene: .
abundance: .
v_gene: TRBV19
j_gene: TRBJ2-3
CDR3nt: TGTGCCAGTAGCCGCCGACAAGGGGGTACGCAGTATTTT
CDR3aa: CASSRRQGGTQYF

d_gene: .
abundance: .
v_gene: TRBV7-2
j_gene: TRBJ2-1
CDR3nt: TGTGCCAGCAGCTTAGCGAGTGGACAGAACAATGAGCAGTTCTTC
CDR3aa: CASSLASGQNNEQFF

d_gene: .
abundance: .
v_gene: TRBV7-2
j_gene: TRBJ1-1
CDR3nt: TGTGCCAGCAGCTTGAATTTGCGGGACACTGAAGCTTTCTTT
CDR3aa: CASSLNLRDTEAFF

d_gene: TRBD1
abundance: .
v_gene: TRBV10-3
j_gene: TRBJ2-7
CDR3nt: TGTGCCATCAGTGCCGGGACAGCTCACGAGCAGTACTTC
CDR3aa: CAISAGTAHEQYF

d_gene: .
abundance: .
v_gene: TRBV2
j_gene: TRBJ2-7
CDR3nt: TGTGCCAGCAGTGAAGGCGGCCTTACCTACGAGCAGTACTTC
CDR3aa: CASSEGGLTYEQYF

d_gene: .
abundance: .
v_gene: TRBV5-1
j_gene: TRBJ1-3
CDR3nt: TGCGCCAGCAGCTTGGGTTGGGGCTCGGGTGATGGAAACACCATATATTTT
CDR3aa: CASSLGWGSGDGNTIYF

d_gene: TRBD2
abundance: .
v_gene: TRBV7-2
j_gene: TRBJ2-5
CDR3nt: TGTGCCAGCAGCCTGGGAGCGGGGGGGCTAATAGAGACCCAGTACTTC
CDR3aa: CASSLGAGGLIETQYF

d_gene: TRBD2
abundance: .
v_gene: TRBV27
j_gene: TRBJ2-5
CDR3nt: TGTGCCAGCTCGCCGATATTAGCGGGGGGGTCAGAGACCCAGTACTTC
CDR3aa: CASSPILAGGSETQYF

d_gene: TRBD1
abundance: .
v_gene: TRBV13
j_gene: TRBJ2-5
CDR3nt: TGTGCCAGCAGCTTAGCTAGGACAGGGGGCCGGGAGACCCAGTACTTC
CDR3aa: CASSLARTGGRETQYF

d_gene: .
abundance: few
v_gene: TRBV27
j_gene: TRBJ1-2
CDR3nt: TGTGCCAGCAGTCCCCGCTGGGGGGGGCAGGGCTATGGCTACACCTTC
CDR3aa: CASSPRWGGQGYGYTF

d_gene: .
abundance: .
v_gene: TRBV3-1/TRBV3-2
j_gene: TRBJ2-7
CDR3nt: TGTGCCAGCAGCCAATATCTCAAACCCGGGCAGTACTTC
CDR3aa: CASSQYLKPGQYF

d_gene: TRBD1
abundance: medium-sized
v_gene: TRBV2
j_gene: TRBJ1-1
CDR3nt: TGTGCCAGCAGTAGGACAGGGAGCAACGCCGAAGCTTTCTTT
CDR3aa: CASSRTGSNAEAFF

d_gene: TRBD1
abundance: .
v_gene: TRBV2
j_gene: TRBJ1-5
CDR3nt: TGTGCCATCACCAACTCAGGGGGGTCCAATCAGCCCCAGCATTTT
CDR3aa: CAITNSGGSNQPQHF

d_gene: TRBD1
abundance: .
v_gene: TRBV4-1
j_gene: TRBJ1-1
CDR3nt: TGCGCCAGCAGCCAAGATCAAGGGGACAGGTTAGACACTGAAGCTTTCTTT
CDR3aa: CASSQDQGDRLDTEAFF

d_gene: .
abundance: .
v_gene: TRBV7-2
j_gene: TRBJ2-1
CDR3nt: TGTGCCAGCAGCTCCCGTAGCGGAAACTTTTACAATGAGCAGTTCTTC
CDR3aa: CASSSRSGNFYNEQFF

d_gene: TRBD1
abundance: .
v_gene: TRBV5-6
j_gene: TRBJ2-7
CDR3nt: TGTGCCAGCAGGGGGACAGCCTCCTACGAGCAGTACTTC
CDR3aa: CASRGTASYEQYF

d_gene: TRBD2
abundance: .
v_gene: TRBV7-6
j_gene: TRBJ2-3
CDR3nt: TGTGCCAGCAGCTCTTTACTAGCGGGGAGCACAGATACGCAGTATTTT
CDR3aa: CASSSLLAGSTDTQYF

d_gene: TRBD2
abundance: .
v_gene: TRBV7-2
j_gene: TRBJ2-5
CDR3nt: TGTGCCAGCAGCCAGCGGGGACTACCTACGGCAGAGACCCAGTACTTC
CDR3aa: CASSQRGLPTAETQYF

d_gene: TRBD2
abundance: .
v_gene: TRBV19
j_gene: TRBJ2-1
CDR3nt: TGTGCCAGTAGTGGCTCGACTAGCCCATACAATGAGCAGTTCTTC
CDR3aa: CASSGSTSPYNEQFF

d_gene: .
abundance: .
v_gene: TRBV30
j_gene: TRBJ1-3
CDR3nt: TGTGCCTGGAGTGTTCTAGAAGGAAACACCATATATTTT
CDR3aa: CAWSVLEGNTIYF

d_gene: .
abundance: .
v_gene: TRBV9
j_gene: TRBJ2-2
CDR3nt: TGTGCCAGCAGCCCCATTTTTTCTAGCCTTACCGGGGAGCTGTTTTTT
CDR3aa: CASSPIFSSLTGELFF

d_gene: .
abundance: .
v_gene: TRBV27
j_gene: TRBJ2-3
CDR3nt: TGTGCCAGCAGTGCAACCGGGACTGGCACAGATACGCAGTATTTT
CDR3aa: CASSATGTGTDTQYF

d_gene: TRBD1
abundance: .
v_gene: TRBV29-1
j_gene: TRBJ1-2
CDR3nt: TGCAGCGTTGGCTCCGGGACAGGGGGCTATGGCTACACCTTC
CDR3aa: CSVGSGTGGYGYTF

d_gene: TRBD1
abundance: few
v_gene: TRBV10-3
j_gene: TRBJ1-1
CDR3nt: TGTGCCATCAGACCCGGGACAGCCAACACTGAAGCTTTCTTT
CDR3aa: CAIRPGTANTEAFF

d_gene: TRBD1
abundance: once
v_gene: TRBV5-1
j_gene: TRBJ1-4
CDR3nt: TGCGCCAGCAGCCCACAGGGGGAGCCTAATGAAAAACTGTTTTTT
CDR3aa: CASSPQGEPNEKLFF